This T cell receptor beta chain comes out of a study of blood T cell repertoires in COVID-19. Study at large: Sites across the United States, Italy and Spain contributed samples from acute and convalescent COVID-19.

Per the original data handling: Reference gene primer amplification gave nucleated cell count estimates. Sequenced by immunoSEQ multiplex PCR; TCRdb stores in-frame clones only, minus some. From that table come the V and J calls and clone size; the DNA was used to work out D and trimming. The sample has 130,000 to 150,000 clones; about 90% are singletons. V was clipped by 0 bases and J by 2 bases; unmatched bases: 10. The CDR3 covers 18 residues. The germline V gene has CDR1 SGHRS and CDR2 YFSETQ. The sequence came from a woman aged 45-65 years with acute or convalescent COVID-19. Material for sequencing was peripheral blood. The J gene is TRBJ2-5, the V gene TRBV5-1; 10 bases are a match to TRBD2. CDR3 loop: CASSLGASGGAPQETQYF. CDR3 DNA: TGCGCCAGCAGCTTGGGCGCTAGCGGGGGAGCCCCTCAAGAGACCCAGTACTTC.